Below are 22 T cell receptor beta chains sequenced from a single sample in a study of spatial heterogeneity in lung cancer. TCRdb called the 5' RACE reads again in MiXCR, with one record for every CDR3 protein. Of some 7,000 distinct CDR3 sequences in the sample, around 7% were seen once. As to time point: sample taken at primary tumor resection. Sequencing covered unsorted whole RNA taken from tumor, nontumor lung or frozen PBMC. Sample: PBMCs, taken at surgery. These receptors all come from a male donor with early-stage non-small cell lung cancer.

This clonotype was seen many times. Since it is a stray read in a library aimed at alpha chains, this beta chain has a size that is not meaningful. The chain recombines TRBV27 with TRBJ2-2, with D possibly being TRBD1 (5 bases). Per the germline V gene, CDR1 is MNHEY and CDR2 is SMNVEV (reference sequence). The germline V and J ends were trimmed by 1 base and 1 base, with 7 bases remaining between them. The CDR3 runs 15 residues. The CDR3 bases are TGTGCCAGCAGTTTATTAAGGGGGAACACCGGGGAGCTGTTTTTT. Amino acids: CASSLLRGNTGELFF.

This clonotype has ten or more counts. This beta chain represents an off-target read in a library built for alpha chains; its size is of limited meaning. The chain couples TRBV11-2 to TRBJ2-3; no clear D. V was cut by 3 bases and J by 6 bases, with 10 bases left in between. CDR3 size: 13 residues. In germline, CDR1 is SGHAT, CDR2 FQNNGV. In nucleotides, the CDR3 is TGTGCCAGCAGCTTCGGCCAGAAGGATACGCAGTATTTT. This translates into CASSFGQKDTQYF.

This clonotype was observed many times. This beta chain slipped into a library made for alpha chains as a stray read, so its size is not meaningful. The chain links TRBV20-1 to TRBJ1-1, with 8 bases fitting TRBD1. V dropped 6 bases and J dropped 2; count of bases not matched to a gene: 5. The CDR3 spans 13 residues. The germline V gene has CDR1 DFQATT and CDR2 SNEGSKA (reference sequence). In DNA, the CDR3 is TGCAGTGCCGTGGACAGGGCCAACACTGAAGCTTTCTTT. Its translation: CSAVDRANTEAFF.

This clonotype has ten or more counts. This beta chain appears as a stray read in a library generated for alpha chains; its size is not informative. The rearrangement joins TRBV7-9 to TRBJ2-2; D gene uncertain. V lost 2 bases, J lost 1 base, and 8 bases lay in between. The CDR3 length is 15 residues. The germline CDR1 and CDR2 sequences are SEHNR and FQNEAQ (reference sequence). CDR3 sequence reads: CASSLRAVNTGELFF. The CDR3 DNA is TGTGCCAGCAGCTTACGGGCGGTGAACACCGGGGAGCTGTTTTTT.

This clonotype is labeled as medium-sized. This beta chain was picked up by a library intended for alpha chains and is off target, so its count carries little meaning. CDR3 in amino acids: CASSHTSGDTGELFF. CDR3 nucleotides: TGCGCCAGCAGCCACACTAGCGGCGACACCGGGGAGCTGTTTTTT. The rearrangement uses TRBV4-3 and TRBJ2-2; 8 positions agree with TRBD2. The length of the CDR3 is 15 residues. Per the germline V gene, CDR1 is LGHNA and CDR2 is YSLEER. The V segment lost 3 bases and the J segment 3 bases; nucleotides outside the gene matches: 3.

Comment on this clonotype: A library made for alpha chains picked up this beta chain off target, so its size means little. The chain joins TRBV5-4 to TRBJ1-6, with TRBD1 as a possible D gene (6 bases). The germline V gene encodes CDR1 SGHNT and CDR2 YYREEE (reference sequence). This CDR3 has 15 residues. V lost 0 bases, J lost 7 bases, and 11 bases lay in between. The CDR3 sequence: CASSLAGAVNSPLHF. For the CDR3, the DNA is TGTGCCAGCAGCTTGGCAGGGGCCGTGAATTCACCCCTCCACTTT.

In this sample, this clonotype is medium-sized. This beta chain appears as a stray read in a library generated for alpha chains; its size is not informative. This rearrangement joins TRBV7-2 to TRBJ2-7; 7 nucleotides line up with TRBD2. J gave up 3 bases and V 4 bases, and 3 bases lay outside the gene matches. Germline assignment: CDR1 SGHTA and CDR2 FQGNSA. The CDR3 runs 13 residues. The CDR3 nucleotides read TGTGCCAGCAGCTGGGGCGGGGGCTACGAGCAGTACTTC. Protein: CASSWGGGYEQYF.

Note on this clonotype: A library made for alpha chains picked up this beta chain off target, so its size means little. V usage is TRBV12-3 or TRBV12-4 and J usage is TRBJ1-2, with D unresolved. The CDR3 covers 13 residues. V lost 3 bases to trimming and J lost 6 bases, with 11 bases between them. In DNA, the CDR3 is TGTGCCAGCAGTTTTTATAGACGCGATGGCTACACCTTC. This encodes CASSFYRRDGYTF.

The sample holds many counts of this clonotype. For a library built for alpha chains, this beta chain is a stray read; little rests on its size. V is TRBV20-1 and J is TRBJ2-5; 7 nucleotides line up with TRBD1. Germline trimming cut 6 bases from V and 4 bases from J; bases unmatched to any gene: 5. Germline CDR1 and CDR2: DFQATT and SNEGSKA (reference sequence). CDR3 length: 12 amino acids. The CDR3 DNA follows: TGCAGTGCAAGACAGGGTCGAGAGACCCAGTACTTC. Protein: CSARQGRETQYF.

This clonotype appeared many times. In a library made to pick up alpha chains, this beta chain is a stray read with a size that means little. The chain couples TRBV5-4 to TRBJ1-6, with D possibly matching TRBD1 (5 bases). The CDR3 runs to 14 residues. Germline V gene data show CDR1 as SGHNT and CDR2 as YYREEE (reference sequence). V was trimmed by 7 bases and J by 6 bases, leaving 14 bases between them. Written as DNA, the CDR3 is TGTGCCAGCCAACAGGCCCTAGTTAATTCACCCCTCCACTTT. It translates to CASQQALVNSPLHF.

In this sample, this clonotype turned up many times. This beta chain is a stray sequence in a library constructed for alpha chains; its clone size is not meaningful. The CDR3 coding sequence is TGCAGTGCTAGGCTAGGAGGGGCCGAGCAGTACTTC. Residues: CSARLGGAEQYF. The chain carries TRBV20-1 and TRBJ2-7; D is possibly TRBD2 (6 bases). This CDR3 is built from 12 residues. Germline CDR1 is DFQATT and CDR2 is SNEGSKA (reference sequence). V dropped 3 bases and J dropped 6 bases, with 12 bases sitting between them.

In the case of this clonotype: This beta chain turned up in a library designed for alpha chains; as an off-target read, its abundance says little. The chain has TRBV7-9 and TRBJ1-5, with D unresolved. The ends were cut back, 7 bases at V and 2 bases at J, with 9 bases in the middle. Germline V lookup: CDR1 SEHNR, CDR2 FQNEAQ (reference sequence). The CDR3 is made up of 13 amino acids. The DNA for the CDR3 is TGTGCCAGCACCTACGGAGGCAATCAGCCCCAGCATTTT. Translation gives CASTYGGNQPQHF.

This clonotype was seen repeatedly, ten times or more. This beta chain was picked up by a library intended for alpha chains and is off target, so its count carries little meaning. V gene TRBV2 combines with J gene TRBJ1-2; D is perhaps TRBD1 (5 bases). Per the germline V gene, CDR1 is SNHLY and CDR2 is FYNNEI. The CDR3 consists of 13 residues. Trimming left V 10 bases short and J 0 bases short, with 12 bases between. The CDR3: CATREGSNYGYTF. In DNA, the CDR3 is TGTGCCACCAGAGAGGGGTCTAACTATGGCTACACCTTC. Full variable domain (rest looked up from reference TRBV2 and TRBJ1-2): EPEVTQTPSHQVTQMGQEVILRCVPISNHLYFYWYRQILGQKVEFLVSFYNNEISEKSEIFDDQFSVERPDGSNFTLKIRSTKLEDSAMYFCATREGSNYGYTFGSGTRLTVV.

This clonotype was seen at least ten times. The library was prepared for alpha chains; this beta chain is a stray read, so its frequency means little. The DNA for the CDR3 is TGCGCCAGCAGCCAAGATGATTCGGGCGTATACTATGGCTACACCTTC. Translated, it gives CASSQDDSGVYYGYTF. The chain recombines TRBV4-1 with TRBJ1-2; no firm D call. Between the trimmed V and J ends, which lost 0 bases and 3 bases, there was a span of 14 bases. Germline values: CDR1 MGHRA, CDR2 YSYEKL. The CDR3 contains 16 residues.

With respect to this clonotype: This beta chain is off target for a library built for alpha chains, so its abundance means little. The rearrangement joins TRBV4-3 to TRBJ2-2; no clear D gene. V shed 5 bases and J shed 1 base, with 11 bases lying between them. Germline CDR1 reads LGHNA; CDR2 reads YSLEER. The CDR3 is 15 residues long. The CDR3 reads CASSKRTVNTGELFF. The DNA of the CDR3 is TGCGCCAGCAGCAAAAGGACGGTGAACACCGGGGAGCTGTTTTTT.

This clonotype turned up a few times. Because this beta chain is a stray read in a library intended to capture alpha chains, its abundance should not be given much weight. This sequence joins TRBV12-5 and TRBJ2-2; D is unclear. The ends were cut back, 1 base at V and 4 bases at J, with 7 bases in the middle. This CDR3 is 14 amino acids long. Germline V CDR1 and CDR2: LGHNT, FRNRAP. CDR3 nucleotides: TGTGCTAGTGGTTTGGGGACGATCACCGGGGAGCTGTTTTTT. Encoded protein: CASGLGTITGELFF.

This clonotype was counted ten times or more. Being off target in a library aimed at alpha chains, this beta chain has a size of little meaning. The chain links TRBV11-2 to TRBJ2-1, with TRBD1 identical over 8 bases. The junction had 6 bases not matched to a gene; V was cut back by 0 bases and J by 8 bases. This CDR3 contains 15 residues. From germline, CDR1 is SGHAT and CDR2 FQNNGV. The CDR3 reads CASSLDSQGVDEQFF. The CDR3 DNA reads TGTGCCAGCAGCTTAGATTCACAGGGGGTCGATGAGCAGTTCTTC.

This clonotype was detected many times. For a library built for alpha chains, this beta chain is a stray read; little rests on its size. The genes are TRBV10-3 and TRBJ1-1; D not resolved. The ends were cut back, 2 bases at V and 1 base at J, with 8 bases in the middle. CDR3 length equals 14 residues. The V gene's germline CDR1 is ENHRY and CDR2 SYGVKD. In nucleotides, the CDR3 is TGTGCCATCAGTGAGCCCCACACGAACACTGAAGCTTTCTTT. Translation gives CAISEPHTNTEAFF.

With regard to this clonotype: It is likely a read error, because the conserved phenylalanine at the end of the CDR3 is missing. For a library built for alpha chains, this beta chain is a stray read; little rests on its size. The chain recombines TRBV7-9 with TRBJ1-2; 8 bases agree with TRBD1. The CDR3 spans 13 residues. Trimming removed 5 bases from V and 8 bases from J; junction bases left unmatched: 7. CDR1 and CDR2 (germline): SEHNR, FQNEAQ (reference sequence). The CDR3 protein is CASSAQPGGGYTL. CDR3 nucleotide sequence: TGTGCCAGCAGCGCTCAGCCAGGGGGCGGCTACACCTTA.

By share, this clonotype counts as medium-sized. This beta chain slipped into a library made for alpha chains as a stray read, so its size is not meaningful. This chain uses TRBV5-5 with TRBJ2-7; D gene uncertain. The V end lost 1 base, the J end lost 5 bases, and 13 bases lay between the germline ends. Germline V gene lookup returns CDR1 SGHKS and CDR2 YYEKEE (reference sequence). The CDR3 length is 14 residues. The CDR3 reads CASSLPGLAHEQYV. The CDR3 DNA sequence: TGTGCCAGCAGCTTGCCTGGGTTGGCCCACGAGCAGTACGTC.

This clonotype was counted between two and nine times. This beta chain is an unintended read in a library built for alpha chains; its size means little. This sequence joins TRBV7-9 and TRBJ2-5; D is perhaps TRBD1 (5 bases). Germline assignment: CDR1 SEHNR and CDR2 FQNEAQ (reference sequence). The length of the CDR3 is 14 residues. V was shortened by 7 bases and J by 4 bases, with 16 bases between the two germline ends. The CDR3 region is CASTRVGAGETQYF. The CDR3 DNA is TGTGCCAGCACTAGAGTAGGGGCAGGAGAGACCCAGTACTTC. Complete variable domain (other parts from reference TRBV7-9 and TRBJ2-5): DTGVSQNPRHKITKRGQNVTFRCDPISEHNRLYWYRQTLGQGPEFLTYFQNEAQLEKSRLLSDRFSAERPKGSFSTLEIQRTEQGDSAMYLCASTRVGAGETQYFGPGTRLLVL.

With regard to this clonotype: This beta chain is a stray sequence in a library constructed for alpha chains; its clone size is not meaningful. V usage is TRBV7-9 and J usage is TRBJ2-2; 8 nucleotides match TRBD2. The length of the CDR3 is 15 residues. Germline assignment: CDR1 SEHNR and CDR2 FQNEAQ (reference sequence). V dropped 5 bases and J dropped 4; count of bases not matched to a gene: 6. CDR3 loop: CASSQREKSTGELFF. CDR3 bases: TGTGCCAGCAGCCAGCGGGAGAAGTCCACCGGGGAGCTGTTTTTT. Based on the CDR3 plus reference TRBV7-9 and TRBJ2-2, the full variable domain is DTGVSQNPRHKITKRGQNVTFRCDPISEHNRLYWYRQTLGQGPEFLTYFQNEAQLEKSRLLSDRFSAERPKGSFSTLEIQRTEQGDSAMYLCASSQREKSTGELFFGEGSRLTVL.